This TCR beta chain originates from a study of OX40 agonist ivuxolimab in advanced cancers. Turning to the study itself: The patients got ivuxolimab, which is an agonistic anti-OX40 (CD134) antibody. Three partial responders included one hepatocellular carcinoma patient and two cutaneous melanoma patients. General observations from the study: Nonresponders included some who also had low normalized T-cell clonal expansion.

Germline V gives CDR1 SGHVS, CDR2 FQNEAQ. This CDR3 has 17 residues. Trimming shortened V by 0 bases and J by 2 bases, and 16 bases separated the two germline ends. The data were produced by immunoSEQ multiplex PCR, yet TCRdb's version contains in-frame clones alone and is incomplete. The top ten hold approximately 20% of the sample, which has tens of thousands of clones, approximately 81% seen once. Notes on this clone: The antigen remains unidentified.

This TCR was sampled from an adult with an advanced solid tumor such as melanoma, head and neck, liver or kidney cancer. The chain has TRBV7-8 and TRBJ2-5, with D unclear. The specimen comprised CD4+ or CD8+ T cells sorted from blood, sampled in a trial of the OX40 agonist ivuxolimab. CDR3 region: CASSLAPTSRMQETQYF. CDR3 nucleotides: TGTGCCAGCAGCTTAGCCCCTACCTCTAGGATGCAAGAGACCCAGTACTTC.